Listed below are T cell receptor beta chains from one sample, sequenced in a study of type 1 and type 2 diabetes patients. One entry per CDR3 protein results from TCRdb running MiXCR on the multiplex PCR reads. The sample has about 270,000 distinct CDR3 sequences, roughly 48% seen once. Sequencing used peripheral blood mononuclear cells (PBMCs). All receptors derive from a man between 18 and 29 years old with type 2 diabetes. CDR3s include the opening cysteine and the closing phenylalanine or tryptophan. Each record gives: V gene, clone size, J gene, D gene, CDR3 protein, CDR3 DNA. The D gene is left open where the match is weak. A clone size is listed for some rows: how often the clone was seen (once, few, many), or a class if it is expanded.

TRBV27	.	TRBJ2-2	TRBD2	CASSPRLAGGNTGELFF	TGTGCCAGCAGTCCGAGACTAGCGGGGGGAAACACCGGGGAGCTGTTTTTT
TRBV2	.	TRBJ1-4	.	CASSPMGGNEKLFF	TGTGCCAGCAGCCCCATGGGGGGGAATGAAAAACTGTTTTTT
TRBV7-2	few	TRBJ2-7	TRBD1	CASRRQGGPYEQYF	TGTGCCAGCAGACGCCAAGGGGGCCCCTACGAGCAGTACTTC
TRBV7-3	once	TRBJ2-7	.	CAGSSVGGPGEQYF	TGTGCCGGCAGCTCCGTCGGGGGGCCCGGCGAGCAGTACTTC
TRBV15	.	TRBJ2-3	TRBD1	CATSRETGAQYF	TGTGCCACCAGCAGAGAGACAGGGGCGCAGTATTTT
TRBV3-1	many	TRBJ1-2	TRBD1	CASSQERGDRRTNYGYTF	TGTGCCAGCAGCCAAGAGCGTGGGGACAGGAGAACTAACTATGGCTACACCTTC
TRBV4-3	.	TRBJ1-1	.	CASSQDSGRRRGRLNTEAFF	TGCGCCAGCAGCCAAGATTCGGGTAGGAGGAGGGGGAGACTTAACACTGAAGCTTTCTTT
TRBV15	.	TRBJ2-7	.	CATSRDLGGEFGYEQYF	TGTGCCACCAGCAGAGATCTTGGAGGGGAGTTTGGCTACGAGCAGTACTTC
TRBV7-8	.	TRBJ2-5	.	CASSLVGTEETQYF	TGTGCCAGCAGCTTAGTGGGGACTGAAGAGACCCAGTACTTC
TRBV30	.	TRBJ1-2	TRBD1	CAWEPGQGGYGYTF	TGTGCCTGGGAACCTGGACAGGGGGGTTATGGCTACACCTTC
TRBV30	once	TRBJ2-7	.	CAWSAQGGEGQYF	TGTGCCTGGAGTGCTCAGGGCGGGGAAGGGCAGTACTTC
TRBV9	many	TRBJ2-2	.	CASSVEGPTGELFF	TGTGCCAGCAGCGTAGAAGGTCCCACCGGGGAGCTGTTTTTT
TRBV2	.	TRBJ1-3	.	CASQPPYAMSSGNTIYF	TGTGCCAGCCAGCCCCCGTACGCGATGAGCTCTGGAAACACCATATATTTT
TRBV14	many	TRBJ2-5	.	CASSHSETQYF	TGTGCCAGCAGCCATTCTGAGACCCAGTACTTC
TRBV30	once	TRBJ2-7	.	CAWSAFYEQYF	TGTGCCTGGAGTGCGTTTTACGAGCAGTACTTC
TRBV19	.	TRBJ2-3	TRBD1	CASSIGFRGRLDTQYF	TGTGCCAGTAGTATAGGTTTCAGGGGGCGCTTAGATACGCAGTATTTT
TRBV19	few	TRBJ1-2	TRBD1	CASSTSGGAGGYTF	TGTGCCAGTAGTACTTCAGGGGGCGCAGGGGGCTACACCTTC
TRBV11-3	.	TRBJ2-1	TRBD1	CASSVGQGWSNEQFF	TGTGCCAGTAGTGTAGGACAGGGATGGAGCAATGAGCAGTTCTTC
TRBV6-2/TRBV6-3	.	TRBJ2-5	.	CASSYVLLGPEETQYF	TGTGCCAGCAGTTACGTCCTATTGGGACCGGAGGAGACCCAGTACTTC
TRBV5-1	.	TRBJ2-2	TRBD1	CASSLAGTASWSTGELFF	TGCGCCAGCAGCTTGGCCGGGACAGCTAGTTGGAGCACCGGGGAGCTGTTTTTT
TRBV2	.	TRBJ2-7	.	CASGGPHEQYF	TGTGCCAGCGGGGGGCCCCACGAGCAGTACTTC
TRBV19	few	TRBJ2-2	.	CASSSMTDTGELFF	TGTGCCAGTAGTTCAATGACAGACACCGGGGAGCTGTTTTTT
TRBV29-1	few	TRBJ2-7	.	CSVASIGYEQYF	TGCAGCGTTGCTAGTATCGGGTACGAGCAGTACTTC
TRBV12-3/TRBV12-4	.	TRBJ1-2	TRBD1	CASSRGQGLGGSYGYTF	TGTGCCAGCAGCCGAGGACAGGGGCTGGGGGGTAGCTATGGCTACACCTTC
TRBV7-2	few	TRBJ1-6	.	CASNDNRNSPLHF	TGTGCCAGCAATGACAACAGAAATTCACCCCTCCACTTT
TRBV28	.	TRBJ1-2	.	CAIETWPVGYTF	TGTGCCATCGAGACTTGGCCGGTGGGCTACACCTTC
TRBV30	few	TRBJ2-5	TRBD2	CAWSEGLAGGGETQYF	TGTGCCTGGAGTGAGGGACTAGCGGGAGGAGGAGAGACCCAGTACTTC
TRBV7-6	.	TRBJ1-6	.	CASSLDTNSPLHF	TGTGCCAGCAGCTTGGACACGAATTCACCCCTCCACTTT
TRBV15	.	TRBJ1-4	.	CATSRDRITEKLYF	TGTGCCACCAGCAGAGATAGGATAACTGAAAAACTGTATTTT
TRBV12-3/TRBV12-4	.	TRBJ2-1	.	CASSLARALNEQFF	TGTGCCAGCAGTTTAGCCCGGGCCCTCAATGAGCAGTTCTTC
TRBV29-1	.	TRBJ1-2	TRBD1	CSGGDLDRGHGYTF	TGCAGCGGGGGGGACTTGGACAGGGGGCATGGCTACACCTTC
TRBV30	.	TRBJ2-3	.	CAWSVPGSSTDTQYF	TGTGCCTGGAGTGTACCAGGGAGCAGCACAGATACGCAGTATTTT
TRBV24-1	few	TRBJ2-1	.	CATSEFTGTPSNEQFF	TGTGCCACCAGTGAGTTTACCGGGACACCCTCCAATGAGCAGTTCTTC
TRBV7-8	few	TRBJ2-1	TRBD2	CASSLVGGGLARINEQFF	TGTGCCAGCAGCTTAGTAGGGGGGGGACTAGCCAGGATCAATGAGCAGTTCTTC
TRBV28	.	TRBJ1-6	TRBD1	CASSFAMGQGLIGGSPLHF	TGTGCCAGCAGTTTCGCCATGGGACAGGGGTTAATCGGGGGATCACCCCTCCACTTT
TRBV20-1	.	TRBJ2-5	TRBD2	CSAREAATSDIWETQYF	TGCAGTGCTAGAGAGGCAGCGACTAGCGACATCTGGGAGACCCAGTACTTC
TRBV5-1	.	TRBJ2-1	TRBD1	CASSSDTGQGIYNEQFF	TGCGCCAGCAGCTCAGATACGGGACAGGGTATCTACAATGAGCAGTTCTTC
TRBV2	.	TRBJ1-5	TRBD1	CASSVQGYQPQHF	TGTGCCAGCAGTGTACAGGGGTATCAGCCCCAGCATTTT
TRBV20-1	.	TRBJ1-5	.	CSARPGPQPQHF	TGCAGTGCTAGGCCCGGGCCTCAGCCCCAGCATTTT
TRBV12-3/TRBV12-4	once	TRBJ1-4	TRBD1	CASRGTGREDEKLFF	TGTGCCAGCAGGGGGACAGGGAGAGAAGATGAAAAACTGTTTTTT
TRBV12-3/TRBV12-4	.	TRBJ2-2	.	CASSLPLYTGELFF	TGTGCCAGCAGTCTGCCCCTGTACACCGGGGAGCTGTTTTTT
TRBV15	.	TRBJ1-1	TRBD1	CATSVGTGNMNTEAFF	TGTGCCACCAGCGTCGGGACAGGGAACATGAACACTGAAGCTTTCTTT
TRBV20-1	few	TRBJ2-7	TRBD2	CSASPRLAGRTYEQYF	TGCAGTGCTTCCCCAAGACTAGCGGGGCGTACCTACGAGCAGTACTTC
TRBV7-2	once	TRBJ1-4	TRBD1	CASSTGGGTVNEKLFF	TGTGCCAGCAGCACAGGGGGAGGGACCGTTAATGAAAAACTGTTTTTT
TRBV10-3	.	TRBJ2-7	TRBD1	CAVTTGTGSWRQYF	TGTGCCGTCACAACCGGGACAGGGTCATGGAGGCAGTACTTC
TRBV10-1	few	TRBJ2-4	TRBD2	CASSEVAGGPNPQYF	TGCGCCAGCAGTGAAGTAGCGGGAGGGCCAAACCCTCAGTACTTC
TRBV15	many	TRBJ2-7	TRBD1	CATSRPRDRGIYEQYF	TGTGCCACCAGCCGACCCCGGGACAGGGGTATATACGAGCAGTACTTC
TRBV10-3	.	TRBJ2-7	.	CATMSSYEQYF	TGTGCCACAATGAGCTCCTACGAGCAGTACTTC
TRBV4-3	.	TRBJ2-1	.	CASSQDKGNEQFF	TGCGCCAGCAGCCAAGATAAGGGGAATGAGCAGTTCTTC
TRBV19	few	TRBJ2-6	TRBD1	CASSTPTGSGANVLTF	TGTGCCAGTAGTACACCGACAGGGTCCGGGGCCAACGTCCTGACTTTC
TRBV27	.	TRBJ2-4	.	CASSSGVAKNIQYF	TGTGCCAGCAGTTCAGGGGTAGCCAAAAACATTCAGTACTTC
TRBV4-1	few	TRBJ2-7	.	CASSQESSSYEQYF	TGCGCCAGCAGCCAAGAATCTAGCAGCTACGAGCAGTACTTC
TRBV7-2	once	TRBJ2-1	TRBD2	CASSSPGLAGGSREQFF	TGTGCCAGCAGCTCACCGGGACTAGCGGGGGGAAGTCGTGAGCAGTTCTTC
TRBV6-2/TRBV6-3	.	TRBJ1-1	.	CATSRDTEAFF	TGTGCCACCTCGAGGGACACTGAAGCTTTCTTT
TRBV4-2	few	TRBJ2-2	.	CASSQEIVGELFF	TGTGCCAGCAGCCAAGAAATTGTTGGGGAGCTGTTTTTT
TRBV27	.	TRBJ2-3	.	CASSLTGIRTDTQYF	TGTGCCAGCAGCCTAACAGGGATACGCACAGATACGCAGTATTTT
TRBV2	.	TRBJ2-7	.	CASSPGGQGGDEQYF	TGTGCCAGCAGCCCCGGGGGTCAGGGAGGCGACGAGCAGTACTTC
TRBV19	few	TRBJ2-3	.	CASTKGGLGGDTQYF	TGTGCCAGTACAAAAGGGGGTCTCGGGGGAGATACGCAGTATTTT